This TCR beta chain is from a study of blood T cell repertoires in COVID-19. As for the study in general: Acute and convalescent COVID-19 specimens originated in the United States, Italy and Spain. Nucleic acid was either cDNA or gDNA, and it came from T cells, B-cell-depleted T cells, or PBMCs.

The CDR3 sequence is 14 residues long. CDR1 is SGHAT and CDR2 is FQDESV in the germline V gene (reference sequence). After removal of 5 bases from V and 9 bases from J, the junction contained 8 bases not matched to a gene. Authors' analysis steps: How many nucleated cells were present was estimated from reference gene primer amplification. The data were produced by immunoSEQ multiplex PCR, yet TCRdb's version contains in-frame clones alone and is incomplete. V and J calls and clone size are as listed in that table; D and trimming were resolved from the DNA. Among over 300,000 clones listed, around 91% were seen once.

The clonotype was recovered from a man aged 18 to 29 with active or convalescent COVID-19. V usage is TRBV11-1 and J usage is TRBJ2-1; 9 nucleotides align to TRBD2. The sequencing input was peripheral blood. Written as DNA, the CDR3 is TGTGCCAGCAGCACCCCGCGGGGGGGCGGTGAGCAGTTCTTC. Protein: CASSTPRGGGEQFF.